The present TCR beta chain was sequenced within a study of T cells after posttransplantation cyclophosphamide. Study results and limitations: Recipient CMV seropositivity and CMV reactivation strongly tracked TRB clonality. Donor-recipient repertoire similarity was low at 1-2 months, rising over year one. Tissue-infiltrating T cells from skin or gut overlapped little with blood T cells.

The CDR3 has 16 amino acids. V was clipped by 5 bases and J by 0 bases, with 13 bases between them. Germline assignment: CDR1 SGHAT and CDR2 FQNNGV. Busulfan-fludarabine conditioning, marrow transplant, and cyclophosphamide on days +3 and +4 were administered. Sequenced by immunoSEQ multiplex PCR; TCRdb stores in-frame clones only, minus some. This sample has tens of thousands of clones, with approximately 87% found just once. Concerning this clone itself: The antigen is not known.

The sample was PBMCs, taken after allogeneic stem cell transplant with posttransplant cyclophosphamide. The chain is built from TRBV11-2 and TRBJ2-2; D may be TRBD2 (6 bases). This TCR was sampled from a female patient aged 30 to 40 who received an allogeneic stem cell transplant from an unrelated donor, was CMV-positive, and had no GVHD. Some T cells may be supplied by the graft donor. The CDR3 coding sequence is TGTGCCAGCAGCCGCGGGGTGCTCGCGAACACCGGGGAGCTGTTTTTT. This codes for CASSRGVLANTGELFF.